This TCR beta chain was identified during a study of regulatory T cells in long-lasting Graves disease. Study findings and constraints: Under persistent disease, TRBV28, TRBJ1-2 and TRBJ2-5 were used preferentially. Blood alone, not thyroid tissue, was studied.

As concerns this clonotype: What it binds is not known.

Combining iRepertoire HTBI primers with Arm-PCR of CDR3 regions, the authors built TCR beta libraries. Each CDR3 protein is one row after TCRdb ran MiXCR on the multiplex PCR reads. The data show about 500,000 distinct CDR3 sequences, approximately 12% seen once. As for time point: newly diagnosed GD, antithyroid drugs for less than 3 months. Preparation of the TCR library used RNA extracted from PBMCs. The CDR3 runs to 15 residues. CDR1 is SQVTM and CDR2 is ANQGSEA in the germline V gene. V lost 4 bases and J lost 1; bases outside the gene matches: 9. The same data also contributed to another study, on T cells in Graves' hyperthyroidism and ophthalmopathy.

The source was peripheral blood mononuclear cells (PBMCs), collected at new diagnosis, from a patient treated with antithyroid drugs. The gene calls are TRBV29-1 and TRBJ2-5; 7 bases map to TRBD1. The receptor was derived from a woman aged 25 to 39 with Graves disease. The CDR3 region has the DNA TGCAGCGTTGTTAGCCCCGGGACAGTCCAAGAGACCCAGTACTTC. Its translation: CSVVSPGTVQETQYF.